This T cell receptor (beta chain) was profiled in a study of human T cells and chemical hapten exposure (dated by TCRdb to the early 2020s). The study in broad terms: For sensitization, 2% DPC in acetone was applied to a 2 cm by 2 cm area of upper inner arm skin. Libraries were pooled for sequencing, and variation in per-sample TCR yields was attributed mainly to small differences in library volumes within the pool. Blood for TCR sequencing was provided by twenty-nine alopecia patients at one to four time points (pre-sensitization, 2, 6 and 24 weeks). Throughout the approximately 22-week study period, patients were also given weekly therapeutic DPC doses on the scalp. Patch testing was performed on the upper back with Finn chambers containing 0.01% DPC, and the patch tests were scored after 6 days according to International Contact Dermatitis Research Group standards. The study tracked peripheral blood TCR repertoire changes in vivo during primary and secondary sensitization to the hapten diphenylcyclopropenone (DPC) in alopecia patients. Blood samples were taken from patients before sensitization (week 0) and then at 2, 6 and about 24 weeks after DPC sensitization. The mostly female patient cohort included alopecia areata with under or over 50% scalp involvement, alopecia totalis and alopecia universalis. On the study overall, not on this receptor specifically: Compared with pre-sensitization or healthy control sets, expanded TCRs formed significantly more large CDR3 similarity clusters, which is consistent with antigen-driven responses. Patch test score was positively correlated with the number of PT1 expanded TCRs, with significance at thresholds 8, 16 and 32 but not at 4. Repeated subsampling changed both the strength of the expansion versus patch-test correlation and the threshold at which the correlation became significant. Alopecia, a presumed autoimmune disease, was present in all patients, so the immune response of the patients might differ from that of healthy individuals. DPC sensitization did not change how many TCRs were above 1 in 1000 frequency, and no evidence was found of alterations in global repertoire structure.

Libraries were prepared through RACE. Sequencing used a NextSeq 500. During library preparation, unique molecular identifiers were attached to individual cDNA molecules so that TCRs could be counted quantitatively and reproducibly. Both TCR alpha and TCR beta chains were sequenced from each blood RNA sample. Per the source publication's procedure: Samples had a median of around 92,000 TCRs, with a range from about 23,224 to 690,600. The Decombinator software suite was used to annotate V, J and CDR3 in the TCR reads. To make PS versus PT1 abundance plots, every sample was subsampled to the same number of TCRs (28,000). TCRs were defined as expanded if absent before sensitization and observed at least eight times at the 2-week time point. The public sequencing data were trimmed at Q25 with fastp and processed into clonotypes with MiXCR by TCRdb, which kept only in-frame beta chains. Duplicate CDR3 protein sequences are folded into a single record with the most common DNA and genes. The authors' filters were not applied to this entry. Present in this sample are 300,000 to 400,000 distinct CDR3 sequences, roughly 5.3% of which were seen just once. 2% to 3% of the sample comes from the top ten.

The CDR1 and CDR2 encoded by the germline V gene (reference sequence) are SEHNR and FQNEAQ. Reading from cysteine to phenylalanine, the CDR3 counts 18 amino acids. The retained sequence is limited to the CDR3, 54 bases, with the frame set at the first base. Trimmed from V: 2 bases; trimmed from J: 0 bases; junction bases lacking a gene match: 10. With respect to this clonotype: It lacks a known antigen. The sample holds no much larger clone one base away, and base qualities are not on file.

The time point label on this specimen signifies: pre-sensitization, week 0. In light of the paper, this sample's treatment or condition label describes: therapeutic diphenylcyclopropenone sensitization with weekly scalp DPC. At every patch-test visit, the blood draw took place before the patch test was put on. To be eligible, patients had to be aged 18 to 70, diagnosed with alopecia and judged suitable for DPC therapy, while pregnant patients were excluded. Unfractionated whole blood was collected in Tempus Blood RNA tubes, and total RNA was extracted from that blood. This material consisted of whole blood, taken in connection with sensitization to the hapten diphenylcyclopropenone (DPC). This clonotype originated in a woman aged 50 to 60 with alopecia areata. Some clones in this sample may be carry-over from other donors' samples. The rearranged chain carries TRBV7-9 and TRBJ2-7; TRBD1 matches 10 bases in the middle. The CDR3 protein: CASSLLVGQGSHSYEQYF. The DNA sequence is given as TGTGCCAGCAGCTTATTGGTGGGACAGGGGTCCCACTCCTACGAGCAGTACTTC.